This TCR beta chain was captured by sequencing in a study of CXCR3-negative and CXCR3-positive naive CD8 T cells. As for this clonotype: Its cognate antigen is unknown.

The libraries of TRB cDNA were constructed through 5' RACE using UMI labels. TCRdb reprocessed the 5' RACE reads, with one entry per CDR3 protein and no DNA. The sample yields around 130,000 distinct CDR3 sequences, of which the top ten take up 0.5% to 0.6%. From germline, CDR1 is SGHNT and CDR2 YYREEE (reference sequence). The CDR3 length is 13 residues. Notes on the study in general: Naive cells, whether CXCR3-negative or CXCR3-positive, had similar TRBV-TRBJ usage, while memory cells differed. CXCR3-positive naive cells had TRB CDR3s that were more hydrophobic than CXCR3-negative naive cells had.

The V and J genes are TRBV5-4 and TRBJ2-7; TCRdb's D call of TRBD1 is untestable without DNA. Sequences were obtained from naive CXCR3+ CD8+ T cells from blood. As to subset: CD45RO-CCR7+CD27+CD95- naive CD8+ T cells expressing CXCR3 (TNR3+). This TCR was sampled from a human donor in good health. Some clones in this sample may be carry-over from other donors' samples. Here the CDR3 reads CASSLVLGDEQYF.